Here is one T cell receptor beta chain with its context. V lost 7 bases and J lost 5; bases outside the gene matches: 7. Germline-derived CDR1 and CDR2 are SQVTM and ANQGSEA. The CDR3 is 12 amino acids. Assay: immunoSEQ multiplex PCR; the TCRdb copy retains only in-frame clones and omits some. The sample carries approximately 100,000 clones, 75% to 90% recorded once. The sample originates from a study of blood T cell repertoires in COVID-19. The sequence was obtained from a woman aged 80 or over with acute or convalescent COVID-19. Sequencing input: peripheral blood. J is TRBJ2-5 and V is TRBV29-1; 7 bases are a match to TRBD2. For the CDR3, the DNA is TGCAGCGCAAGGGAGGGGCCGGAGACCCAGTACTTC. This encodes CSAREGPETQYF.